A selection of T cell receptor beta chains follows, all from one sample in a study of cytomegalovirus exposure and HLA in healthy donors. Method: immunoSEQ multiplex PCR; TCRdb's copy keeps in-frame clones and lacks some. The repertoire holds under 150,000 clones, approximately 93% seen once, with around 0.7% in the top ten. Sequenced: PBMCs. Receptors were obtained from a man in his late teens or twenties in good health and CMV-seronegative. The CDR3 runs from the conserved cysteine through the conserved F or W. Each record gives: V gene, D gene, clone size, J gene, CDR3 protein, CDR3 DNA. The D gene is left open where the match is weak. Rows may omit the clone size; those that give it use once, few, many or a size class.

v_call: TRBV6-1
d_call: -
clone_size: once
j_call: TRBJ1-1
cdr3_aa: CASSESGSQAFF
cdr3_nt: TGTGCCAGCAGTGAATCTGGCAGTCAAGCTTTCTTT

v_call: TRBV29-1
d_call: TRBD2
clone_size: -
j_call: TRBJ2-3
cdr3_aa: CSVQAGGSTDTQYF
cdr3_nt: TGCAGCGTTCAAGCGGGAGGGAGCACAGATACGCAGTATTTT

v_call: TRBV9
d_call: TRBD2
clone_size: -
j_call: TRBJ2-5
cdr3_aa: CASSVETAGGYETQYF
cdr3_nt: TGTGCCAGCAGCGTAGAAACGGCGGGGGGGTACGAGACCCAGTACTTC

v_call: TRBV6-5
d_call: TRBD1
clone_size: -
j_call: TRBJ2-1
cdr3_aa: CASSYWGTVGNEQFF
cdr3_nt: TGTGCCAGCAGTTACTGGGGGACAGTTGGGAATGAGCAGTTCTTC

v_call: TRBV29-1
d_call: -
clone_size: once
j_call: TRBJ1-1
cdr3_aa: CSVKSRQSMNTEAFF
cdr3_nt: TGCAGCGTTAAGAGTCGACAGTCCATGAACACTGAAGCTTTCTTT

v_call: TRBV6-5
d_call: TRBD1
clone_size: few
j_call: TRBJ2-7
cdr3_aa: CASSGQGSDEQYF
cdr3_nt: TGTGCCAGCAGCGGACAGGGGTCTGACGAGCAGTACTTC

v_call: TRBV7-9
d_call: TRBD2
clone_size: -
j_call: TRBJ2-1
cdr3_aa: CASSLYPAGGYNEQFF
cdr3_nt: TGTGCCAGCAGCTTATACCCGGCGGGAGGGTACAATGAGCAGTTCTTC

v_call: TRBV9
d_call: TRBD1
clone_size: -
j_call: TRBJ2-7
cdr3_aa: CASSRAGTGRLDGQYF
cdr3_nt: TGTGCCAGCAGCCGAGCCGGGACAGGGCGCCTCGATGGGCAGTACTTC

v_call: TRBV6-5
d_call: -
clone_size: -
j_call: TRBJ1-1
cdr3_aa: CASRRTFMGAPEAFF
cdr3_nt: TGTGCCAGCAGGCGCACCTTTATGGGGGCCCCTGAAGCTTTCTTT

v_call: TRBV7-2
d_call: TRBD2
clone_size: -
j_call: TRBJ2-3
cdr3_aa: CASSPPGAAGGPDTQYF
cdr3_nt: TGTGCCAGCAGCCCACCCGGGGCTGCGGGAGGGCCCGATACGCAGTATTTT

v_call: TRBV2
d_call: TRBD1
clone_size: -
j_call: TRBJ1-5
cdr3_aa: CASSQGQGANQPQHF
cdr3_nt: TGTGCCAGCAGTCAGGGACAGGGCGCCAATCAGCCCCAGCATTTT

v_call: TRBV27
d_call: -
clone_size: -
j_call: TRBJ1-5
cdr3_aa: CASSGQPYSNQPQHF
cdr3_nt: TGTGCCAGCAGTGGACAGCCATATAGCAATCAGCCCCAGCATTTT

v_call: TRBV19
d_call: TRBD2
clone_size: -
j_call: TRBJ2-1
cdr3_aa: CASSIDGTSGRNNEQFF
cdr3_nt: TGTGCCAGTAGTATAGACGGGACTAGCGGGAGGAATAATGAGCAGTTCTTC

v_call: TRBV11-3
d_call: -
clone_size: once
j_call: TRBJ2-3
cdr3_aa: CASSLRGQGADTQYF
cdr3_nt: TGTGCCAGCAGCTTACGGGGGCAGGGGGCAGATACGCAGTATTTT

v_call: TRBV7-8
d_call: -
clone_size: -
j_call: TRBJ2-3
cdr3_aa: CASSFRGTDTQYF
cdr3_nt: TGTGCCAGCAGCTTTCGCGGCACAGATACGCAGTATTTT

v_call: TRBV9
d_call: TRBD1
clone_size: -
j_call: TRBJ1-4
cdr3_aa: CASSVVGDRNEKLFF
cdr3_nt: TGTGCCAGCAGCGTAGTGGGGGACAGGAATGAAAAACTGTTTTTT

v_call: TRBV10-1
d_call: -
clone_size: few
j_call: TRBJ2-2
cdr3_aa: CASSPIGRSGELFF
cdr3_nt: TGCGCCAGCAGTCCCATAGGCAGGTCCGGGGAGCTGTTTTTT

v_call: TRBV5-4
d_call: -
clone_size: -
j_call: TRBJ1-2
cdr3_aa: CASSLGGQPYGYTF
cdr3_nt: TGTGCCAGCAGCTTGGGCGGACAGCCATATGGCTACACCTTC

v_call: TRBV6-1
d_call: TRBD1
clone_size: -
j_call: TRBJ2-7
cdr3_aa: CASSERTGAFSEQYF
cdr3_nt: TGTGCCAGCAGTGAAAGGACAGGGGCCTTTTCCGAGCAGTACTTC

v_call: TRBV7-9
d_call: -
clone_size: -
j_call: TRBJ2-5
cdr3_aa: CASSLWTQETQYF
cdr3_nt: TGTGCCAGCAGCTTATGGACTCAAGAGACCCAGTACTTC

v_call: TRBV21-1
d_call: -
clone_size: -
j_call: TRBJ1-2
cdr3_aa: CASSKEACGYTF
cdr3_nt: TGTGCCAGCAGCAAAGAAGCGTGTGGCTACACCTTC

v_call: TRBV27
d_call: TRBD2
clone_size: -
j_call: TRBJ2-5
cdr3_aa: CASSSVLAGGYLTQETQYF
cdr3_nt: TGTGCCAGCAGTTCCGTACTAGCGGGGGGATACCTAACCCAAGAGACCCAGTACTTC

v_call: TRBV11-2
d_call: TRBD2
clone_size: -
j_call: TRBJ2-7
cdr3_aa: CASSLVFSGGPYEQYF
cdr3_nt: TGTGCCAGCAGCTTAGTTTTTAGCGGGGGACCCTACGAGCAGTACTTC

v_call: TRBV11-2
d_call: -
clone_size: few
j_call: TRBJ1-2
cdr3_aa: CASSFDRNYGYTF
cdr3_nt: TGTGCCAGCAGCTTCGACAGGAACTATGGCTACACCTTC

v_call: TRBV5-1
d_call: -
clone_size: few
j_call: TRBJ1-2
cdr3_aa: CASSSQGQANYGYTF
cdr3_nt: TGCGCCAGCAGCTCGCAGGGTCAGGCTAACTATGGCTACACCTTC

v_call: TRBV2
d_call: TRBD2
clone_size: few
j_call: TRBJ2-1
cdr3_aa: CASSGGTSVYNEQFF
cdr3_nt: TGTGCCAGCAGTGGGGGGACTAGCGTCTACAATGAGCAGTTCTTC

v_call: TRBV5-1
d_call: -
clone_size: -
j_call: TRBJ1-3
cdr3_aa: CASSLIPGQFPGNTIYF
cdr3_nt: TGCGCCAGCAGCCTAATCCCGGGACAATTCCCTGGAAACACCATATATTTT

v_call: TRBV27
d_call: TRBD1
clone_size: -
j_call: TRBJ2-7
cdr3_aa: CASSLSAGGTYEQYF
cdr3_nt: TGTGCCAGCAGTTTATCGGCAGGGGGTACCTACGAGCAGTACTTC

v_call: TRBV7-8
d_call: TRBD1
clone_size: once
j_call: TRBJ1-1
cdr3_aa: CASSQRQGGNTEAFF
cdr3_nt: TGTGCCAGCAGCCAGAGACAGGGTGGGAACACTGAAGCTTTCTTT

v_call: TRBV13
d_call: TRBD1
clone_size: -
j_call: TRBJ1-1
cdr3_aa: CASRAGTVDTEAFF
cdr3_nt: TGTGCCAGCAGGGCCGGGACAGTGGACACTGAAGCTTTCTTT

v_call: TRBV19
d_call: TRBD1
clone_size: -
j_call: TRBJ1-4
cdr3_aa: CASTDRGEYEKLFF
cdr3_nt: TGTGCCAGTACGGACAGGGGAGAGTATGAAAAACTGTTTTTT

v_call: TRBV18
d_call: TRBD2
clone_size: -
j_call: TRBJ2-2
cdr3_aa: CASSPRGDTGELFF
cdr3_nt: TGTGCCAGCTCACCCCGGGGGGACACCGGGGAGCTGTTTTTT

v_call: TRBV2
d_call: TRBD1
clone_size: -
j_call: TRBJ1-1
cdr3_aa: CASRATGDTEAFF
cdr3_nt: TGTGCCAGCAGGGCAACAGGGGACACTGAAGCTTTCTTT

v_call: TRBV7-2
d_call: TRBD1
clone_size: -
j_call: TRBJ1-1
cdr3_aa: CASSLTGYTEAFF
cdr3_nt: TGTGCCAGCAGCTTGACAGGGTATACTGAAGCTTTCTTT

v_call: TRBV5-1
d_call: TRBD1
clone_size: -
j_call: TRBJ1-1
cdr3_aa: CASSLLQGTNTEAFF
cdr3_nt: TGCGCCAGCAGCTTACTACAGGGGACGAACACTGAAGCTTTCTTT

v_call: TRBV10-3
d_call: -
clone_size: -
j_call: TRBJ2-5
cdr3_aa: CAISESVAGIGETQYF
cdr3_nt: TGTGCCATCAGTGAGTCTGTGGCGGGAATCGGAGAGACCCAGTACTTC

v_call: TRBV4-1
d_call: -
clone_size: once
j_call: TRBJ2-4
cdr3_aa: CASSQPARDTENIQYF
cdr3_nt: TGCGCCAGCAGCCAACCCGCTCGGGACACGGAAAACATTCAGTACTTC

v_call: TRBV5-1
d_call: TRBD1
clone_size: -
j_call: TRBJ1-5
cdr3_aa: CASSLGTGGIQPQHF
cdr3_nt: TGCGCCAGCAGCTTGGGGACAGGGGGCATCCAGCCCCAGCATTTT

v_call: TRBV6-1
d_call: -
clone_size: -
j_call: TRBJ1-5
cdr3_aa: CASSEARGHMGAQPQHF
cdr3_nt: TGTGCCAGCAGTGAAGCCCGGGGACACATGGGGGCTCAGCCCCAGCATTTT

v_call: TRBV4-2
d_call: -
clone_size: few
j_call: TRBJ2-7
cdr3_aa: CARKEDFEVSSYEQYF
cdr3_nt: TGTGCCCGCAAAGAAGACTTCGAGGTAAGCTCCTACGAGCAGTACTTC

v_call: TRBV9
d_call: -
clone_size: -
j_call: TRBJ2-1
cdr3_aa: CASSVGSNEQFF
cdr3_nt: TGTGCCAGCAGCGTAGGTAGCAATGAGCAGTTCTTC

v_call: TRBV13
d_call: TRBD2
clone_size: -
j_call: TRBJ2-3
cdr3_aa: CASSFLAGVTDTQYF
cdr3_nt: TGTGCCAGCAGCTTCTTAGCGGGAGTTACAGATACGCAGTATTTT

v_call: TRBV18
d_call: -
clone_size: once
j_call: TRBJ2-7
cdr3_aa: CASSPQAIVSEQYF
cdr3_nt: TGTGCCAGCTCACCCCAAGCCATTGTGAGCGAGCAGTACTTC

v_call: TRBV7-9
d_call: -
clone_size: -
j_call: TRBJ1-3
cdr3_aa: CASSLAGTLTGNTIYF
cdr3_nt: TGTGCCAGCAGCTTAGCCGGGACACTGACTGGAAACACCATATATTTT

v_call: TRBV9
d_call: TRBD1
clone_size: -
j_call: TRBJ2-2
cdr3_aa: CASSVAERQGFTGELFF
cdr3_nt: TGTGCCAGCAGCGTAGCTGAAAGACAGGGATTCACCGGGGAGCTGTTTTTT

v_call: TRBV18
d_call: -
clone_size: -
j_call: TRBJ1-1
cdr3_aa: CASSPAQGYTEAFF
cdr3_nt: TGTGCCAGCTCACCCGCACAGGGCTACACTGAAGCTTTCTTT